This T cell receptor (beta chain) was sequenced in a study of T cell changes during pregnancy in multiple sclerosis. Only in-frame clones appear in the TCRdb table, and some are missing; sequencing was by immunoSEQ multiplex PCR. The sample has about 100,000 clones, under 95% seen once. The V gene's germline CDR1 is MGHRA and CDR2 YSYEKL. The V end lost 4 bases, the J end lost 3 bases, and 21 bases lay between the germline ends. This CDR3 comprises 17 residues. The chain couples TRBV4-1 to TRBJ1-1; a possible D gene is TRBD1 (6 bases). This specimen consisted of peripheral blood, obtained in the third trimester of pregnancy. This receptor was identified in a female donor in good health, enrolled as a control in a pregnancy study. The DNA for the CDR3 is TGCGCCAGCAGCCTCAATAGAGCAGGGGAAGTAGACACTGAAGCTTTCTTT. Amino acids: CASSLNRAGEVDTEAFF.